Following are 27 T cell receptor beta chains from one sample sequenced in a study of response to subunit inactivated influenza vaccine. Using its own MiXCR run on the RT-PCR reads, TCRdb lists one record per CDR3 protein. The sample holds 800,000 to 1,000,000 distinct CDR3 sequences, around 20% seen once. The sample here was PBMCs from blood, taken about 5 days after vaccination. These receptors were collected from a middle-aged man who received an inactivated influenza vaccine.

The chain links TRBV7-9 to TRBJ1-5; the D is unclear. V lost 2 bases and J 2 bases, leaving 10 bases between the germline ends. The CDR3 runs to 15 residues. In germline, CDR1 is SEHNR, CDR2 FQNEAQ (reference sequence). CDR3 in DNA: TGTGCCAGCAGCTTAACGGGGAATGGCAATCAGCCCCAGCATTTT. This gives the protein CASSLTGNGNQPQHF.

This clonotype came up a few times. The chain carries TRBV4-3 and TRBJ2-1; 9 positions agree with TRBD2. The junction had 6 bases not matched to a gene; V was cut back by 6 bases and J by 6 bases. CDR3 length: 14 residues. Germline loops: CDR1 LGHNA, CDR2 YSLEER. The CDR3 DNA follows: TGCGCCAGCAGTGCGGGGGGGCCTTTCAATGAGCAGTTCTTC. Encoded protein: CASSAGGPFNEQFF.

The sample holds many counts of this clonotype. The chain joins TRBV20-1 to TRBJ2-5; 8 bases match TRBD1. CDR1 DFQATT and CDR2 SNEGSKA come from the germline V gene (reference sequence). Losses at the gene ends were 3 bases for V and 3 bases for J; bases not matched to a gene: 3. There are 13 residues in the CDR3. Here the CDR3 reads CSARVTGEETQYF. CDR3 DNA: TGCAGTGCTAGGGTGACAGGGGAAGAGACCCAGTACTTC.

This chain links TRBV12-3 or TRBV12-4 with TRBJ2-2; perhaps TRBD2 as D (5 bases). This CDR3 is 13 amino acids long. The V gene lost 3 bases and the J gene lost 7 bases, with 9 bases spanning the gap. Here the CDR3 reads CASSFRGNGELFF. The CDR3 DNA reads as TGTGCCAGCAGTTTCCGGGGAAACGGGGAGCTGTTTTTT.

The CDR3 region is CASSLVVTSGGEQFF. CDR3 in DNA: TGTGCCAGCAGCTTAGTGGTGACTAGCGGGGGTGAGCAGTTCTTC. The V and J genes are TRBV7-8 and TRBJ2-1; 12 bases line up with TRBD2. The length of the CDR3 is 15 residues. In germline, CDR1 is SGHVS, CDR2 FQNEAQ. Unmatched junction bases numbered 4, after V lost 1 base and J lost 9 bases.

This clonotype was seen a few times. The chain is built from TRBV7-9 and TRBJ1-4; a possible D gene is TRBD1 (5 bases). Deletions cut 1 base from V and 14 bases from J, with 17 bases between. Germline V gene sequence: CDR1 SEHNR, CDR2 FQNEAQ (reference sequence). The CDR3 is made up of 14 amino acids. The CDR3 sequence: CASSLGTGANNLFF. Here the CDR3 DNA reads TGTGCCAGCAGCTTAGGTACCGGGGCCAACAACCTGTTTTTT.

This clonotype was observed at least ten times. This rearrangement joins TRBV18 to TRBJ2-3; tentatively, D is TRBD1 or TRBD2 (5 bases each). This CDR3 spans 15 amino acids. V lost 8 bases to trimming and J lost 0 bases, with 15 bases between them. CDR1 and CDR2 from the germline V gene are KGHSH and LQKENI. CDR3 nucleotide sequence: TGTGCCAGCGCCGGGGACGGAACTAGCACAGATACGCAGTATTTT. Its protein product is CASAGDGTSTDTQYF.

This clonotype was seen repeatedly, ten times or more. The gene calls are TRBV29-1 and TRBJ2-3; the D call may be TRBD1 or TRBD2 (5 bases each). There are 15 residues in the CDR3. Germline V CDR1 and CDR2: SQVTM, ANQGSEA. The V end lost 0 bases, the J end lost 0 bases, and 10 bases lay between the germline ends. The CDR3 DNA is TGCAGCGTTGAAGATTGGGGGTCTAGCACAGATACGCAGTATTTT. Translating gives CSVEDWGSSTDTQYF.

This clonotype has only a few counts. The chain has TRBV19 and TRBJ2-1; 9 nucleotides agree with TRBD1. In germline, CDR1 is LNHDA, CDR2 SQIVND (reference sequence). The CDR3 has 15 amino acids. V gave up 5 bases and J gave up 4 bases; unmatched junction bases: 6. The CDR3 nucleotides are TGTGCCAGTAGTTTGGACAGGGGATTATACAATGAGCAGTTCTTC. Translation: CASSLDRGLYNEQFF. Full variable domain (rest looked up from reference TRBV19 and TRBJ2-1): DGGITQSPKYLFRKEGQNVTLSCEQNLNHDAMYWYRQDPGQGLRLIYYSQIVNDFQKGDIAEGYSVSREKKESFPLTVTSAQKNPTAFYLCASSLDRGLYNEQFFGPGTRLTVL.

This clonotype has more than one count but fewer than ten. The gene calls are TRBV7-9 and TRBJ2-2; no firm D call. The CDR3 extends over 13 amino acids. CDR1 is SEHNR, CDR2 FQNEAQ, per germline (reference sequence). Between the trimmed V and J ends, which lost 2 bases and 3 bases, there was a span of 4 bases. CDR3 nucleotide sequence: TGTGCCAGCAGCTTACTCCACACCGGGGAGCTGTTTTTT. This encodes CASSLLHTGELFF.

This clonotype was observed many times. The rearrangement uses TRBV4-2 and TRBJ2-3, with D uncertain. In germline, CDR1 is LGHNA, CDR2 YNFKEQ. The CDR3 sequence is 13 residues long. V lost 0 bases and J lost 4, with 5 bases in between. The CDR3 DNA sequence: TGTGCCAGCAGCCAAGATTATGCAGATACGCAGTATTTT. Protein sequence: CASSQDYADTQYF.

The CDR3 DNA reads as TGCGCCAGCAGCCAAGACGGACAGGGCTACTATGGCTACACCTTC. Amino acid sequence: CASSQDGQGYYGYTF. The genes are TRBV4-3 and TRBJ1-2; 8 bases line up with TRBD1. The CDR3 runs 15 residues. CDR1 is LGHNA, CDR2 YSLEER, per germline. Trimming took 0 bases from V and 3 from J; bases not matched to a gene: 3.

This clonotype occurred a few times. The CDR3 DNA reads TGCAGCGTTGGCGGGGGCAGGGGGATATTAACCGGGGAGCTGTTTTTT. Translated, it gives CSVGGGRGILTGELFF. The V and J genes are TRBV29-1 and TRBJ2-2, with D perhaps being TRBD1 or TRBD2 (7 bases each). Trimming cost V 4 bases and J 5 bases, with 20 bases left between them. The germline gives CDR1 SQVTM, CDR2 ANQGSEA. The CDR3 contains 16 residues.

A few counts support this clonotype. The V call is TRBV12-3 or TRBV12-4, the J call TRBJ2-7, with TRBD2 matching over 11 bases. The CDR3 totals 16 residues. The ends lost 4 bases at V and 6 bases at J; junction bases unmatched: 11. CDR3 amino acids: CASSSLAGGLNSEQYF. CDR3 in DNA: TGTGCCAGCAGTTCCTTAGCGGGAGGGCTAAATAGCGAGCAGTACTTC.

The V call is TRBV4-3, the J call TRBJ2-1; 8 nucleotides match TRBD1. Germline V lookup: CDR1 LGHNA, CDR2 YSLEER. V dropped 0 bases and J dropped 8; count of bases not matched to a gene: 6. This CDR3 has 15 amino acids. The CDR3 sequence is CASSQEWTGRYEQFF. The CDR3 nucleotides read TGCGCCAGCAGCCAAGAGTGGACAGGGAGGTATGAGCAGTTCTTC.

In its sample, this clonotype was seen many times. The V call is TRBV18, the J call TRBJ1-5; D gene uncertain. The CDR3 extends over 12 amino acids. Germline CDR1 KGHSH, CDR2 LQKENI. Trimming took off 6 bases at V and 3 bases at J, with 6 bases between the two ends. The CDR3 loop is CASSPNNQPQHF. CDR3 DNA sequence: TGTGCCAGCTCCCCCAACAATCAGCCCCAGCATTTT.

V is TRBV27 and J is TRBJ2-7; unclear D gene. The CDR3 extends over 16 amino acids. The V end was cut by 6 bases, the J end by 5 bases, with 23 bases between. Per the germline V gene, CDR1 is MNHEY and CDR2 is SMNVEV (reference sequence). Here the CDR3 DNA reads TGTGCCAGCAGCTGGGTAAGGATCACCAAAGGGCACGAGCAGTACTTC. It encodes CASSWVRITKGHEQYF.

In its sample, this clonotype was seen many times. The CDR3 reads CASSLAVGFGTDTQYF. The DNA for the CDR3 is TGTGCCAGCAGCTTAGCGGTCGGTTTTGGGACAGATACGCAGTATTTT. V and J are TRBV7-2 and TRBJ2-3; D ambiguous. V lost 0 bases and J 3 bases, leaving 13 bases between the germline ends. The germline gives CDR1 SGHTA, CDR2 FQGNSA. This CDR3 has 16 amino acids.

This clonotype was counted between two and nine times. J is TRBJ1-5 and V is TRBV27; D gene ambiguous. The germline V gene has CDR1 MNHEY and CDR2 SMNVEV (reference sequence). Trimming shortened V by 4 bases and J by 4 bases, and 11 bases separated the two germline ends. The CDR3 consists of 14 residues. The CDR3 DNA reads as TGTGCCAGCAGTTCTCTCGGGGTTAATCAGCCCCAGCATTTT. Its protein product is CASSSLGVNQPQHF.

The CDR3 nucleotides read TGTGCCAGCAGTTACGGTTCGGGGCGGACACCCAATGAGCAGTTCTTC. Amino acid sequence: CASSYGSGRTPNEQFF. The chain has TRBV6-2 or TRBV6-3 and TRBJ2-1; the D call may be TRBD1 or TRBD2 (5 bases each). Looked up from germline, CDR1 is MNHEY and CDR2 is SVGEGT. Trimming shortened V by 2 bases and J by 6 bases, and 17 bases separated the two germline ends. This CDR3 has 16 residues.

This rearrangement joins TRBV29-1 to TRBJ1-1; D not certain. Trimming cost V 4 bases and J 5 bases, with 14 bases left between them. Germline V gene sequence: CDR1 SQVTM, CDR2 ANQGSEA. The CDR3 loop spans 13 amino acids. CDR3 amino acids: CSVGNSEWTEAFF. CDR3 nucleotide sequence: TGCAGCGTTGGTAACAGCGAGTGGACTGAAGCTTTCTTT.

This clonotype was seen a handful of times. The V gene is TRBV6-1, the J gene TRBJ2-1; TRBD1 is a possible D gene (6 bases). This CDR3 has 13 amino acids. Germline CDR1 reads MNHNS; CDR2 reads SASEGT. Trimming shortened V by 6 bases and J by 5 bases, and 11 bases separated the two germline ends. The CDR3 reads CASRDRRHNEQFF. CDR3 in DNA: TGTGCCAGCAGAGACAGGCGACACAATGAGCAGTTCTTC.

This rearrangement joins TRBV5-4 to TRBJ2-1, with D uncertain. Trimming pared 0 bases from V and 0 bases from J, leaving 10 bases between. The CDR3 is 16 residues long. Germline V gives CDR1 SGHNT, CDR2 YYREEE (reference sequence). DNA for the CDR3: TGTGCCAGCAGCTTGGTCCCCAAGAGCTCCTACAATGAGCAGTTCTTC. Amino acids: CASSLVPKSSYNEQFF.

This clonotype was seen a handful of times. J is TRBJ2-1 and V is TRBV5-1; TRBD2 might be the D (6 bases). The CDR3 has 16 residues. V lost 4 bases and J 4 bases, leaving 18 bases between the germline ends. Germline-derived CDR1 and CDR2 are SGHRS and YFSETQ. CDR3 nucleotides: TGCGCCAGCAGCCCGACTCTAGCGTTAATTTACAATGAGCAGTTCTTC. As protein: CASSPTLALIYNEQFF.

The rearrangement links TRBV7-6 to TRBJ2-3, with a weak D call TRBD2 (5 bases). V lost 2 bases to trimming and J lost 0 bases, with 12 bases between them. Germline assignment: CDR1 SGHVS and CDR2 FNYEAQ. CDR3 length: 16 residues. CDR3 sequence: CASSLRIRGSTDTQYF. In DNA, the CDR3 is TGTGCCAGCAGCTTACGGATCAGAGGGAGCACAGATACGCAGTATTTT.

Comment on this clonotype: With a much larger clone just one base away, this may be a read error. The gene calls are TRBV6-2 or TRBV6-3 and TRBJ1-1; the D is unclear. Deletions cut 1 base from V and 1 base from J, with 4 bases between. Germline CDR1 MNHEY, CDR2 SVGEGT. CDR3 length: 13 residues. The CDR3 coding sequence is TGTGCCAGCAGTTACTGGGGGAACACTGAAGCTTTCTTT. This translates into CASSYWGNTEAFF.

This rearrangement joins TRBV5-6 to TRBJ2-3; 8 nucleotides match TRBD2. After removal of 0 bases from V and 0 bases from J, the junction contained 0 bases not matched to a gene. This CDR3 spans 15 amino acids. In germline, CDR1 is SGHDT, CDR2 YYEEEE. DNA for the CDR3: TGTGCCAGCAGCTTGGAGCGGGAGAGCACAGATACGCAGTATTTT. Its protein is CASSLERESTDTQYF.